Detailed here is one T cell receptor beta chain. What it binds is unknown. The time point: after dendritic cell vaccination, including at tumor progression/relapse. V was pared by 4 bases and J by 2 bases, with 15 bases between. Germline V CDR1 and CDR2: SGHNT, YYREEE (reference sequence). The CDR3 loop spans 15 amino acids. Primers: 60 V beta forward and 13 J beta reverse. Measured with immunoSEQ multiplex PCR; TCRdb has only the in-frame clones, and not every one. The sample has approximately 110,000 clones, 85% to 90% seen once; the top ten hold 2.5% to 3.5%. The data were taken from a study of glioma-infiltrating T cells after dendritic cell vaccination. The wider study: Autologous tumor lysate was loaded overnight onto monocyte-derived dendritic cells grown less than 8 days with IL-4 and GM-CSF. Study-level results: Few patients contributed both blood and tumor specimens.

Sequencing was performed on blood, taken after dendritic cell vaccination. This chain connects TRBV5-4 to TRBJ1-1; D is undetermined. The TCR comes from a human donor with glioblastoma. CDR3 DNA sequence: TGTGCCAGCAGCCCAGGACGGAGGTATAACACTGAAGCTTTCTTT. It translates to CASSPGRRYNTEAFF.